Listed below are T cell receptor beta chains from one sample, sequenced in a study of cytomegalovirus exposure and HLA in healthy donors. TCRdb's table, derived via immunoSEQ multiplex PCR, lists solely in-frame clones and lacks some. The table records around 150,000 clones, around 84% of them present only once. Sequencing input: PBMCs. Source of these receptors: a male donor in good health and CMV-seropositive. CDR3s include the opening cysteine and the closing phenylalanine or tryptophan. The D gene is left open where the match is weak. Only part of the rows carry a size: once, few, many, or a class if the clone is expanded.

V: TRBV5-1
D: -
J: TRBJ2-3
size: -
DNA: TGCGCCAGCAGCCCGACAGGAGATACGCAGTATTTT
CDR3: CASSPTGDTQYF

V: TRBV4-3
D: TRBD1
J: TRBJ1-2
size: -
DNA: TGCGCCAGCAGCCAAGATGGGACAGCCTTCGGCTACACCTTC
CDR3: CASSQDGTAFGYTF

V: TRBV6-7
D: TRBD2
J: TRBJ2-3
size: -
DNA: TGTGCCAGCATCATACCCGGACTAGCGGGGTCTAGCACAGATACGCAGTATTTT
CDR3: CASIIPGLAGSSTDTQYF

V: TRBV4-1
D: -
J: TRBJ2-4
size: once
DNA: TGCGCCAGCAGCCAGGGGGCCGTCCCGGGCCGACTAGCCAAAAACATTCAGTACTTC
CDR3: CASSQGAVPGRLAKNIQYF

V: TRBV7-2
D: TRBD1
J: TRBJ1-2
size: few
DNA: TGTGCCAGCAGCTTCGACAGGGTTAACTATGGCTACACCTTC
CDR3: CASSFDRVNYGYTF

V: TRBV25-1
D: TRBD1
J: TRBJ2-5
size: -
DNA: TGTGCCAGCAGTGATGCGGGACAGGGTTTAGAGACCCAGTACTTC
CDR3: CASSDAGQGLETQYF

V: TRBV15
D: -
J: TRBJ2-5
size: -
DNA: TGTGCCACCAGCAGTGATAGGGGGTGGGAGACCCAGTACTTC
CDR3: CATSSDRGWETQYF

V: TRBV7-2
D: TRBD2
J: TRBJ2-1
size: -
DNA: TGTGCCAGCAGCTTCGCGCAACTAGCGGGAGCCCCCTACAATGAGCAGTTCTTC
CDR3: CASSFAQLAGAPYNEQFF

V: TRBV6-6
D: TRBD1
J: TRBJ1-1
size: few
DNA: TGTGCCAGCAGAGAACCACCGAGGACAGGGGGCGTCTCTTTCTTT
CDR3: CASREPPRTGGVSFF

V: TRBV7-2
D: -
J: TRBJ2-7
size: -
DNA: TGTGCCAGCAGTCCCCGGCCAGGGCCCTTCTACGAGCAGTACTTC
CDR3: CASSPRPGPFYEQYF

V: TRBV7-2
D: -
J: TRBJ1-1
size: -
DNA: TGTGCCAGCTTAAGGACAGCCGTCTCTGAAGCTTTCTTT
CDR3: CASLRTAVSEAFF

V: TRBV29-1
D: TRBD2
J: TRBJ2-2
size: -
DNA: TGCAGCTCGTACGGGGGGGCCGCCGGGGAGCTGTTTTTT
CDR3: CSSYGGAAGELFF

V: TRBV18
D: -
J: TRBJ1-1
size: many
DNA: TGTGCCAGCTCACGGGGGGAGAACACTGAAGCTTTCTTT
CDR3: CASSRGENTEAFF

V: TRBV27
D: -
J: TRBJ2-3
size: once
DNA: TGTGCCAGCAGCTCCGGGATTTCGCCAGATACGCAGTATTTT
CDR3: CASSSGISPDTQYF

V: TRBV7-6
D: TRBD2
J: TRBJ2-7
size: -
DNA: TGTGCCAGCAGCTTAGTGCTTAGCGGGACCTACGAGCAGTACTTC
CDR3: CASSLVLSGTYEQYF

V: TRBV18
D: TRBD1
J: TRBJ2-7
size: -
DNA: TGTGCCAGCTCACAGGACAGGTTCTACGAGCAGTACTTC
CDR3: CASSQDRFYEQYF

V: TRBV6-6
D: -
J: TRBJ2-6
size: -
DNA: TGTGCCAGCAGTTACAAAAGCTCTGGGGCCAACGGCCTGACTTTC
CDR3: CASSYKSSGANGLTF

V: TRBV5-1
D: -
J: TRBJ2-3
size: -
DNA: TGCGCCAGCAGCCCCCAGGCCCTCCACACAGATACGCAGTATTTT
CDR3: CASSPQALHTDTQYF

V: TRBV5-1
D: TRBD2
J: TRBJ2-7
size: -
DNA: TGCGCCAGCAGTAAAAAGGTTGGGACTAGCAACGAGCAGTACTTC
CDR3: CASSKKVGTSNEQYF

V: TRBV6-4
D: -
J: TRBJ2-3
size: once
DNA: TGTGCCAGCAGTGACAAATCGAAGGCGGGGAAAAGCACAGATACGCAGTATTTT
CDR3: CASSDKSKAGKSTDTQYF

V: TRBV2
D: TRBD1
J: TRBJ1-2
size: -
DNA: TGTGCCAGCAAACAGGGGGGACCTGATGGCTACACCTTC
CDR3: CASKQGGPDGYTF

V: TRBV28
D: -
J: TRBJ1-2
size: -
DNA: TGTGCCAGCACCAGAATGGACAGCTATGGCTACACCTTC
CDR3: CASTRMDSYGYTF